A single sample is the source of the 11 T cell receptor beta chains below, sequenced in a study of CD4+ T cells in melanoma. The data were produced by immunoSEQ multiplex PCR, yet TCRdb's version contains in-frame clones alone and is incomplete. The sample lists around 7,000 clones; roughly 50% were seen once. The specimen sequenced was cells from a culture (not recorded whether cultured in vitro). These receptors came from a human donor with melanoma.

This clone was counted only a few times. The CDR3 sequence: CAWSRHHQQFF. CDR3 DNA sequence: TGTGCCTGGAGTAGACACCATCAGCAGTTCTTC. The chain combines TRBV30 with TRBJ2-1; D uncertain. V dropped 2 bases and J dropped 11 bases, with 10 bases sitting between them. From germline, CDR1 is GTSNPN and CDR2 SVGIG (reference sequence). This CDR3 comprises 11 residues.

In this sample, this clone turned up a few times. The chain carries TRBV21-1 and TRBJ2-5; the table's D call TRBD2 went unverified against the DNA. TRBV21-1 is a listed pseudogene. The CDR3 sequence is 16 residues long. The CDR3 here is CASSKGLAETQETQYF. The CDR3 DNA reads TGTGCCAGCAGCAAGGGACTAGCGGAGACGCAAGAGACCCAGTACTTC.

This sequence joins TRBV6-1 and TRBJ2-7, with TRBD2 matching over 13 bases. V trimming: 9 bases; J trimming: 4 bases; junction bases outside the gene matches: 6. This CDR3 contains 14 residues. Germline-derived CDR1 and CDR2 are MNHNS and SASEGT. The CDR3 here is CASTSGGAIYEQYF. As DNA, the CDR3 is TGTGCCAGTACTAGCGGGGGGGCTATTTACGAGCAGTACTTC.

This chain connects TRBV10-2 to TRBJ2-7, with TRBD1 matching over 9 bases. Unmatched junction bases numbered 4, after V lost 3 bases and J lost 4 bases. CDR1 is WSHSY and CDR2 is SAAADI in the germline V gene. This CDR3 comprises 14 residues. The CDR3 sequence: CASSDNRGRYEQYF. CDR3 coding DNA: TGCGCCAGCAGTGATAACAGGGGGCGATACGAGCAGTACTTC.

The chain recombines TRBV2 with TRBJ1-1; D is uncertain. The germline gives CDR1 SNHLY, CDR2 FYNNEI. This CDR3 is built from 12 residues. The V gene lost 4 bases and the J gene lost 3 bases, with 6 bases spanning the gap. The CDR3 region is CASSVQDTEAFF. As DNA, the CDR3 is TGTGCCAGCAGTGTGCAGGACACTGAAGCTTTCTTT.

DNA of the CDR3: TGCAGCGTTGAGGACAGGGAAGGAAATCAGCCCCAGCATTTT. This encodes CSVEDREGNQPQHF. This chain uses TRBV29-1 with TRBJ1-5; 8 bases line up with TRBD1. V was clipped by 3 bases and J by 4 bases; unmatched bases: 5. The germline V gene has CDR1 SQVTM and CDR2 ANQGSEA. The CDR3 is 14 residues long.

This clone occurred a few times. This rearrangement joins TRBV6-5 to TRBJ2-3, with D perhaps TRBD1 (6 bases). V shed 6 bases and J shed 8 bases, with 15 bases lying between them. CDR3 length equals 13 residues. The germline V gene encodes CDR1 MNHEY and CDR2 SVGAGI. CDR3: CASRDGTQGTQYF. The CDR3, as DNA: TGTGCCAGCAGAGACGGGACACAGGGTACGCAGTATTTT.

The chain joins TRBV5-1 to TRBJ2-5, with 11 bases identical to TRBD1. CDR1 and CDR2 (germline): SGHRS, YFSETQ. V shed 7 bases, J shed 7 bases, and the junction held 12 bases outside the gene matches. This CDR3 contains 15 residues. CDR3 amino acids: CASGPTGTGGATQYF. The CDR3 DNA is TGCGCCAGCGGACCAACCGGGACAGGGGGGGCGACCCAGTACTTC.

The chain carries TRBV5-1 and TRBJ2-3; maybe TRBD2 (6 bases). The CDR3 has 13 amino acids. The germline gives CDR1 SGHRS, CDR2 YFSETQ. V lost 3 bases and J 5 bases, leaving 10 bases between the germline ends. CDR3 region: CASSSQGGDTQYF. CDR3 coding DNA: TGCGCCAGCAGCTCCCAGGGAGGAGATACGCAGTATTTT.

The rearrangement joins TRBV30 to TRBJ1-1; D unresolved. The germline gives CDR1 GTSNPN, CDR2 SVGIG (reference sequence). V lost 2 bases to trimming and J lost 4 bases, with 8 bases between them. The CDR3 has 12 amino acids. CDR3 protein: CAWSLQRTEAFF. CDR3 DNA sequence: TGTGCCTGGAGTCTACAGCGCACTGAAGCTTTCTTT.

The chain carries TRBV5-4 and TRBJ2-5; D is perhaps TRBD2 (5 bases). The CDR3 is 14 residues long. The V end was cut by 3 bases, the J end by 3 bases, with 12 bases between. In germline, CDR1 is SGHNT, CDR2 YYREEE (reference sequence). CDR3: CASSSGLEKETQYF. CDR3 coding DNA: TGTGCCAGCAGCTCCGGACTCGAAAAAGAGACCCAGTACTTC.